This TCR beta chain was captured in a study of CD8+CD57+ T cells in acquired aplastic anemia. Study-level findings and limits: Significance was not reached for CD8+ Simpson's diversity between patients and controls. There were roughly 30 CD8+ CDR3 sequences that occurred in both patients and controls.

Genomic DNA constituted the template upon which TCR beta VDJ and CDR3 profiling was performed. TCRdb reanalysed the reads using MiXCR and keeps one entry per CDR3 protein. The sample includes hundreds of thousands of distinct CDR3 sequences, around 60% of them seen just once. The CDR3 extends over 13 amino acids. Germline-derived CDR1 and CDR2 are DFQATT and SNEGSKA (reference sequence). Trimming took 0 bases from V and 0 from J, leaving 5 bases between them. About this clonotype itself: Its antigen is currently unknown.

The rearrangement uses TRBV20-1 and TRBJ1-1; D call uncertain. This clonotype was sampled from a human donor with severe aplastic anemia or a healthy control (not recorded which). The sample taken for sequencing was sorted CD4+, CD8+, or CD8+CD57+ T cells (not recorded which) from PBMCs. The CDR3 DNA sequence: TGCAGTGCTAGAGACCCCCTGAACACTGAAGCTTTCTTT. Its translation is CSARDPLNTEAFF.